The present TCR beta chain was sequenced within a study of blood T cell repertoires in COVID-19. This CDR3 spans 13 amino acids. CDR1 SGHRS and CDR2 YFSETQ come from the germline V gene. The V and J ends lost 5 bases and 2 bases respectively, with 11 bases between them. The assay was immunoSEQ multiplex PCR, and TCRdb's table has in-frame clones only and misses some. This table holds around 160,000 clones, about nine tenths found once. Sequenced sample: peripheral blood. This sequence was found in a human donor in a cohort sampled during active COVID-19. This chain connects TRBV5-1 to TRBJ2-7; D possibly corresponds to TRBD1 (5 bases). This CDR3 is CASRLGPTYEQYF. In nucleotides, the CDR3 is TGCGCCAGCAGACTGGGGCCCACCTACGAGCAGTACTTC.